This T cell receptor (beta chain) derives from a study of early T cells in non-severe SARS-CoV-2 infection listed by TCRdb under 2021. Regarding the complete study: Bulk RNA from unsorted whole blood was used for TCR sequencing, so alpha and beta chains could not be paired.

In its sample, this clonotype was seen a few times. It has no known antigen specificity. No much larger clonotype is one base removed from it; base qualities were not supplied. V was cut back by 0 bases and J by 2 bases, leaving a gap of 11 bases between them. CDR1 and CDR2 (SGHAT, FQNNGV) derive from the germline V gene. From the cysteine up to the phenylalanine, the CDR3 has a length of 15 residues. Only CDR3 DNA remains: 45 bases, in frame from the first base. Set within a cohort of healthcare workers in London, UK, this nested case-control study involved weekly PCR testing of nasopharyngeal swabs along with blood sampling. Between 23 and 31 March 2020, the week of the UK lockdown, healthcare workers were enrolled and then followed up weekly for as long as 16 weeks. Library preparation used 5' RACE. Sequencing was carried out with a NextSeq 500. To correct for sequencing error and PCR bias, the TCR library protocol tagged individual cDNA molecules with unique molecular identifiers. TCR alpha and beta chains were both sequenced, and the abundances of alpha and beta sequences in each sample were closely correlated with each other. The original pipeline was this. Decombinator V4 was used to perform V gene, J gene and CDR3 annotation of TCR sequences. Expanded TCRs were defined as changing significantly between any two time points under a Poisson model with p below 0.0001. TCR abundances were normalised to the total number of TCRs sequenced in each sample and reported as counts per million. TRAV1-2 paired with TRAJ12, TRAJ20 or TRAJ33 defined MAIT TCRs, while TRAV10 paired with TRAJ18 defined iNKT TCRs. VDJdb, accessed on 1 November 2021, was searched for TCRs annotated for CMV, EBV and SARS-CoV-2, and TCRs annotated for more than one antigen were excluded. TCRdb passed the public sequencing reads through fastp at Q25 and MiXCR, retaining productive beta sequences. One record per CDR3 amino acid sequence lists the most common genes and DNA. TCRdb assigned the V and J calls; the authors' analysis was not used. Here the sample has fewer than 30,000 distinct CDR3 sequences; roughly 4.1% occur a single time. The top ten clonotypes cover 5.6% of the sample.

Here is what the overall study found, with its caveats: Matching against VDJdb was skewed toward anti-spike CD8 responses, likely underestimated virus-specific expansions, and missed private and CD4 specificities.

The source material was whole blood. The chain is assembled from TRBV11-2 and TRBJ2-7, with the D gene call left open. The clonotype originates from an adult who was a healthcare worker with PCR-confirmed SARS-CoV-2 infection or an uninfected control (not recorded which). The sequenced DNA: TGTGCCAGCAGCTTAGAAACCTCCGAAGCCTACGAGCAGTACTTC. Its translation is CASSLETSEAYEQYF.